This is a list of T cell receptor beta chains from one sample in a study of cytomegalovirus exposure and HLA in healthy donors. Profiled with immunoSEQ multiplex PCR; TCRdb holds only in-frame clones, not every one. The sample has some 200,000 clones, roughly 60% seen once. The source material was PBMCs. These receptors originate from a man in his forties or fifties in good health and CMV-seronegative. Both conserved end residues are part of each CDR3. D genes are given only for firm matches. Not every row has a clone size; where given, it reads once, few, many or a size class.

D gene: .
CDR3 length: 14
J gene: TRBJ1-1
V gene: TRBV4-1
clone size: few
CDR3 DNA: TGCGCCAGCAGCCAAGGTCGGGTGAACACTGAAGCTTTCTTT
CDR3 protein: CASSQGRVNTEAFF

D gene: .
CDR3 length: 14
J gene: TRBJ2-3
V gene: TRBV6-1
clone size: few
CDR3 DNA: TGTGCCAGCATGCAGTGGACTTCGATAGATACGCAGTATTTT
CDR3 protein: CASMQWTSIDTQYF

D gene: .
CDR3 length: 15
J gene: TRBJ1-5
V gene: TRBV6-1
clone size: few
CDR3 DNA: TGTGCCAGCAGTGGCCAGGGTTATAGCAATCAGCCCCAGCATTTT
CDR3 protein: CASSGQGYSNQPQHF

D gene: TRBD1
CDR3 length: 15
J gene: TRBJ1-1
V gene: TRBV6-1
clone size: .
CDR3 DNA: TGTGCCAGCAGTGGGCAGGGACAGGGGAACACTGAAGCTTTCTTT
CDR3 protein: CASSGQGQGNTEAFF

D gene: TRBD2
CDR3 length: 15
J gene: TRBJ2-1
V gene: TRBV30
clone size: few
CDR3 DNA: TGTGCCTGGAGTGGGACGAGCGGGAGATACAATGAGCAGTTCTTC
CDR3 protein: CAWSGTSGRYNEQFF

D gene: TRBD2
CDR3 length: 15
J gene: TRBJ2-1
V gene: TRBV7-3
clone size: once
CDR3 DNA: TGTGCCAGCAGTCCCCGTCTAGCGGGAGGTTCTGAGCAGTTCTTC
CDR3 protein: CASSPRLAGGSEQFF

D gene: .
CDR3 length: 16
J gene: TRBJ2-3
V gene: TRBV12-5
clone size: few
CDR3 DNA: TGTGCTAGTGGTTTGGGGTGGCGGATCAGCACAGATACGCAGTATTTT
CDR3 protein: CASGLGWRISTDTQYF

D gene: TRBD2
CDR3 length: 14
J gene: TRBJ2-5
V gene: TRBV6-1
clone size: .
CDR3 DNA: TGTGCCAGCAGATCGGGGGGGGGCGCGGAGACCCAGTACTTC
CDR3 protein: CASRSGGGAETQYF

D gene: .
CDR3 length: 14
J gene: TRBJ1-1
V gene: TRBV7-9
clone size: .
CDR3 DNA: TGTGCCAGCAGCTCACAGGGTACGGACACTGAAGCTTTCTTT
CDR3 protein: CASSSQGTDTEAFF

D gene: .
CDR3 length: 13
J gene: TRBJ1-4
V gene: TRBV5-6
clone size: few
CDR3 DNA: TGTGCCAGCAGCTTGGTAGGGGAGGGAAAACTGTTTTTT
CDR3 protein: CASSLVGEGKLFF

D gene: .
CDR3 length: 13
J gene: TRBJ1-6
V gene: TRBV6-5
clone size: .
CDR3 DNA: TGTGCCAGCAAATGGGACATATATTCACCCCTCCACTTT
CDR3 protein: CASKWDIYSPLHF

D gene: TRBD2
CDR3 length: 14
J gene: TRBJ2-7
V gene: TRBV7-2
clone size: once
CDR3 DNA: TGTGCCAGCAGCGAGCTTCTAGCGGGGGCCAAACAGTACTTC
CDR3 protein: CASSELLAGAKQYF

D gene: TRBD1
CDR3 length: 12
J gene: TRBJ2-7
V gene: TRBV7-2
clone size: few
CDR3 DNA: TGTGCTGTCGGGACAGGGGATGGCGAGCAGTACTTC
CDR3 protein: CAVGTGDGEQYF

D gene: .
CDR3 length: 12
J gene: TRBJ2-7
V gene: TRBV27
clone size: .
CDR3 DNA: TGTGCCAGCAGTCCGGCAGGTTACGAGCAGTACTTC
CDR3 protein: CASSPAGYEQYF

D gene: .
CDR3 length: 13
J gene: TRBJ1-1
V gene: TRBV7-3
clone size: .
CDR3 DNA: TGTGCCAGCAGCTTATCAGTGAACACTGAAGCTTTCTTT
CDR3 protein: CASSLSVNTEAFF

D gene: .
CDR3 length: 13
J gene: TRBJ2-5
V gene: TRBV30
clone size: .
CDR3 DNA: TGTGCCTCCGACAGGGAGGTCAAAGAGACCCAGTACTTC
CDR3 protein: CASDREVKETQYF

D gene: TRBD2
CDR3 length: 15
J gene: TRBJ2-7
V gene: TRBV10-3
clone size: .
CDR3 DNA: TGTGCCATCAGTGACAGACTAGCGGGAATCAGGGAGCAGTACTTC
CDR3 protein: CAISDRLAGIREQYF

D gene: TRBD2
CDR3 length: 18
J gene: TRBJ2-7
V gene: TRBV2
clone size: few
CDR3 DNA: TGTGCCAGCAGTTCGACTAGCGATTCCTTTGATGGCTACTACGAGCAGTACTTC
CDR3 protein: CASSSTSDSFDGYYEQYF

D gene: TRBD2
CDR3 length: 15
J gene: TRBJ2-1
V gene: TRBV9
clone size: few
CDR3 DNA: TGTGCCAGCAGCGTAGCGGGGGGGCTGAGAAATGAGCAGTTCTTC
CDR3 protein: CASSVAGGLRNEQFF

D gene: TRBD1
CDR3 length: 14
J gene: TRBJ2-7
V gene: TRBV6-6
clone size: .
CDR3 DNA: TGTGCCAGCAGTTATGAGGGACAGGGTTACGAGCAGTACTTC
CDR3 protein: CASSYEGQGYEQYF

D gene: TRBD2
CDR3 length: 17
J gene: TRBJ2-3
V gene: TRBV7-2
clone size: few
CDR3 DNA: TGTGCCAGCAGCGCTAGCGGACACCCCCGGAGCACAGATACGCAGTATTTT
CDR3 protein: CASSASGHPRSTDTQYF

D gene: TRBD1
CDR3 length: 18
J gene: TRBJ2-7
V gene: TRBV7-2
clone size: once
CDR3 DNA: TGTGCCAGCAGCTTATTTTGGTTGGGGCAGGGGGCGATCAACGAGCAGTACTTC
CDR3 protein: CASSLFWLGQGAINEQYF

D gene: .
CDR3 length: 16
J gene: TRBJ2-2
V gene: TRBV5-4
clone size: .
CDR3 DNA: TGTGCCAGCAGCCCGGGTTCCCGAACGAACACCGGGGAGCTGTTTTTT
CDR3 protein: CASSPGSRTNTGELFF

D gene: .
CDR3 length: 13
J gene: TRBJ2-7
V gene: TRBV7-9
clone size: .
CDR3 DNA: TGTGCCAGCAGCTTAGCGGCCCTCTACGAGCAGTACTTC
CDR3 protein: CASSLAALYEQYF

D gene: TRBD2
CDR3 length: 15
J gene: TRBJ2-3
V gene: TRBV29-1
clone size: few
CDR3 DNA: TGCAGCGTCGGGACTAGCGGTCTAAGCACAGATACGCAGTATTTT
CDR3 protein: CSVGTSGLSTDTQYF

D gene: .
CDR3 length: 13
J gene: TRBJ1-3
V gene: TRBV25-1
clone size: .
CDR3 DNA: TGTGCCAGCAGTGCCAGGCCAGTAAACACCATATATTTT
CDR3 protein: CASSARPVNTIYF

D gene: TRBD1
CDR3 length: 16
J gene: TRBJ2-3
V gene: TRBV2
clone size: .
CDR3 DNA: TGTGCCAGCAGTCGGGACAGGCCCACCACTACAGATACGCAGTATTTT
CDR3 protein: CASSRDRPTTTDTQYF

D gene: .
CDR3 length: 12
J gene: TRBJ2-7
V gene: TRBV7-9
clone size: .
CDR3 DNA: TGTGCCAGCAGCTTATCCGATTACGAGCAGTACTTC
CDR3 protein: CASSLSDYEQYF

D gene: TRBD1
CDR3 length: 15
J gene: TRBJ2-7
V gene: TRBV6-4
clone size: .
CDR3 DNA: TGTGCCAGCAGTGACTCGGCGGACAGGGGTAGCGAGCAGTACTTC
CDR3 protein: CASSDSADRGSEQYF

D gene: TRBD2
CDR3 length: 19
J gene: TRBJ2-5
V gene: TRBV5-6
clone size: once
CDR3 DNA: TGTGCCAGCAGCTCATTTCTGGGACTAGCGGGAGGGGGTGGGAAGACCCAGTACTTC
CDR3 protein: CASSSFLGLAGGGGKTQYF

D gene: .
CDR3 length: 14
J gene: TRBJ1-3
V gene: TRBV14
clone size: .
CDR3 DNA: TGTGCCAGCAGCCCGAACAGTGCTGGAAACACCATATATTTT
CDR3 protein: CASSPNSAGNTIYF

D gene: TRBD1
CDR3 length: 16
J gene: TRBJ1-5
V gene: TRBV6-1
clone size: .
CDR3 DNA: TGTGCCAGCAGTGAAGAACCCAGGGGGAGCAATCAGCCCCAGCATTTT
CDR3 protein: CASSEEPRGSNQPQHF

D gene: .
CDR3 length: 15
J gene: TRBJ2-7
V gene: TRBV19
clone size: few
CDR3 DNA: TGTGCCAGTAGTATTAAGCCGTGGGCTAACTACGAGCAGTACTTC
CDR3 protein: CASSIKPWANYEQYF

D gene: .
CDR3 length: 15
J gene: TRBJ2-6
V gene: TRBV4-3
clone size: .
CDR3 DNA: TGCGCCAGCAGCCAAGACAGCTCTGGGGCCAACGTCCTGACTTTC
CDR3 protein: CASSQDSSGANVLTF

D gene: .
CDR3 length: 15
J gene: TRBJ2-1
V gene: TRBV27
clone size: .
CDR3 DNA: TGTGCCAGCAGTTCCGCCAGGGTCTCCTACAATGAGCAGTTCTTC
CDR3 protein: CASSSARVSYNEQFF

D gene: TRBD2
CDR3 length: 15
J gene: TRBJ2-6
V gene: TRBV19
clone size: .
CDR3 DNA: TGTGCCAGTAGTGACGGGACTACGGGGGCCAACGTCCTGACTTTC
CDR3 protein: CASSDGTTGANVLTF

D gene: .
CDR3 length: 15
J gene: TRBJ1-6
V gene: TRBV15
clone size: few
CDR3 DNA: TGTGCCACCAGCAGAGCCGGGACACGGAATTCACCCCTCCACTTT
CDR3 protein: CATSRAGTRNSPLHF

D gene: .
CDR3 length: 16
J gene: TRBJ2-7
V gene: TRBV7-2
clone size: .
CDR3 DNA: TGTGCCAGCAGCTTAGAAGAGGCTTTTCCCCCCTACGAGCAGTACTTC
CDR3 protein: CASSLEEAFPPYEQYF